This T cell receptor (beta chain) was recovered during a study of human T cells and chemical hapten exposure. Whole-study context: Mainly, slight library volume differences in the pool made TCR yields vary.

This clonotype was counted between two and nine times. One entry per CDR3 protein results from TCRdb running MiXCR on the RACE reads. The sample has approximately 370,000 distinct CDR3 sequences; roughly 6% are singletons. The time point here: pre-sensitization, week 0. Documented treatment: therapeutic diphenylcyclopropenone sensitization with weekly scalp DPC. This clonotype was sampled from a woman aged 18-35 years with alopecia areata. Some clones in this sample may be carry-over from other donors' samples. The sample in question was whole blood, obtained in connection with sensitization to the hapten diphenylcyclopropenone (DPC).

In DNA, the CDR3 is TGTGCCAGCAGTTCGCGTCTAGCGGGGGGCAATGAGCAGTTCTTC. It codes for CASSSRLAGGNEQFF. The V gene is TRBV6-5, the J gene TRBJ2-1; 11 nucleotides line up with TRBD2. Germline V gene lookup returns CDR1 MNHEY and CDR2 SVGAGI. V was pared by 4 bases and J by 6 bases, with 5 bases of the junction left unmatched. The CDR3 spans 15 residues.